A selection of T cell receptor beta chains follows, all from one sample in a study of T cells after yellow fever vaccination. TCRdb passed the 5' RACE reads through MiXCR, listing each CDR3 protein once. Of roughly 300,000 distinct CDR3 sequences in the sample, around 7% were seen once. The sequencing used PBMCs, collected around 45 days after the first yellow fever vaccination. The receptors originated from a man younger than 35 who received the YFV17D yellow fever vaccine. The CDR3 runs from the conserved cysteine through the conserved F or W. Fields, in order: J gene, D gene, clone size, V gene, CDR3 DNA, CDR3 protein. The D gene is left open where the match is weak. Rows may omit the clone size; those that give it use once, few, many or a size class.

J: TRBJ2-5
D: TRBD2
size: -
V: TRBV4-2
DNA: TGTGCCAGCAGCCAAGAAGGAGCGGGGGAGACCCAGTACTTC
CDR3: CASSQEGAGETQYF

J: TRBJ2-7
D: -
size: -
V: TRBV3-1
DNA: TGTGCCAGCAGCCAACGGGACGGGCTCTACAAGCAGTACTTC
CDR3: CASSQRDGLYKQYF

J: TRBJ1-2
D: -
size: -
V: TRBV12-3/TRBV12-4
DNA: TGTGCCAGCAGTTTCCCCCTTGGAGGCTACACCTTC
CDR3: CASSFPLGGYTF

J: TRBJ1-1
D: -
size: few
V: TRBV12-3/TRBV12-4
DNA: TGTGCCAGCACATTACGGGCCCGGAACACTGAAGCTTTCTTT
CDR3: CASTLRARNTEAFF

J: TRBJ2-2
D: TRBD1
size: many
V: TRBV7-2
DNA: TGTGCCAGCAGCTCGGGACAGGGTAACACCGGGGAGCTGTTTTTT
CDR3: CASSSGQGNTGELFF

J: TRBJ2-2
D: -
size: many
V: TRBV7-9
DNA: TGTGCCAGCAGAGAGGACAGAGCCGGGGAGCTGTTTTTT
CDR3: CASREDRAGELFF

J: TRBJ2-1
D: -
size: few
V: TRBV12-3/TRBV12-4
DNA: TGTGCCAGCAGTGCAGGTTACAATGAGCAGTTCTTC
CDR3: CASSAGYNEQFF

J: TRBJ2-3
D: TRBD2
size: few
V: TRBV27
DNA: TGTGCCAGCAGTTTGTTCACTAGCGGCAGGGCAGATACGCAGTATTTT
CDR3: CASSLFTSGRADTQYF

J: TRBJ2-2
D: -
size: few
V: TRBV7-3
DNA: TGTGCCAGCAGCTTATCGGCAGGGATGTTGACCGGGGAGCTGTTTTTT
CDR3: CASSLSAGMLTGELFF

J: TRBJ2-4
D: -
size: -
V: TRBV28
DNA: TGTGCCAGCAGGGAAGCCAAAAACATTCAGTACTTC
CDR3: CASREAKNIQYF

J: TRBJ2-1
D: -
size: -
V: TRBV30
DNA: TGTGCCTGGAGTGTACCAGGGGAGAATGAGCAGTTCTTC
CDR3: CAWSVPGENEQFF

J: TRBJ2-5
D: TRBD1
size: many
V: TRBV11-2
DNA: TGTGCCAGCAGCTCCGTCCCGACAGGGTGGGGATTAGAGACCCAGTACTTC
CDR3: CASSSVPTGWGLETQYF

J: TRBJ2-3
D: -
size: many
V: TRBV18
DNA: TGTGCCAGCTCACCGTCGAAGGGAGACACAGATACGCAGTATTTT
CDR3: CASSPSKGDTDTQYF

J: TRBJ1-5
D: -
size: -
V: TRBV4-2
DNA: TGTGCCAGCAGCCAAGTGAGGGGGGGCAATCAGCCCCAGCATTTT
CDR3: CASSQVRGGNQPQHF

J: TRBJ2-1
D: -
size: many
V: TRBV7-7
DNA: TGTGCCAGCAGTTTAAATCTAGGGGATGAGCAGTTCTTC
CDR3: CASSLNLGDEQFF

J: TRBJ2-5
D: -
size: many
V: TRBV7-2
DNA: TGTGCCAGCAGGGGCCCCTCGGGGGAGACCCAGTACTTC
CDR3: CASRGPSGETQYF

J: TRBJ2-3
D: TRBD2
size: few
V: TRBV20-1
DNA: TGCAGTGCCAGAGGTAGCGGGCCGAGCACAGATACGCAGTATTTT
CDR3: CSARGSGPSTDTQYF

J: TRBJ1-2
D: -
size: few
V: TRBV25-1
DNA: TGTGCCACCCACAGAGACAGACTCCGTTTC
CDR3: CATHRDRLRF

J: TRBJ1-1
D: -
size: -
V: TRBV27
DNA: TGTGCCAGCAGCCCTGGGAGCACTGAAGATTTCTTT
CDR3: CASSPGSTEDFF

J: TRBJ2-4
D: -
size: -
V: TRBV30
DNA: TGTGCCTGGAGTCTGGGTAGCGCGGCCAAAAACATTCAGTACTTC
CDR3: CAWSLGSAAKNIQYF

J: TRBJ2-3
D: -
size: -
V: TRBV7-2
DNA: TGTGCCAGCAGCCCCAACGCGGGGACAGATACGCAGTATTTT
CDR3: CASSPNAGTDTQYF

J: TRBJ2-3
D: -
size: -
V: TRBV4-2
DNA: TGTGCCAGCAGCCAAGGGGGCCGGGGGGCCGGCACAGATACGCAGTATTTT
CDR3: CASSQGGRGAGTDTQYF

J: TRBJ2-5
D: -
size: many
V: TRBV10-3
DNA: TGTGCCATCAGTGATGCGACCCGGAGGGCAGAGACCCAGTACTTC
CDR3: CAISDATRRAETQYF

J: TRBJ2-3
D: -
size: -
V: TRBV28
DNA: TGTGCCAGCAGTTTAATAAGGGACGGGGGCACAGATACGCAGTATTTT
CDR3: CASSLIRDGGTDTQYF

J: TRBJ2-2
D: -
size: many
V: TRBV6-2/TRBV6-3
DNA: TGTGCCAGCAGTTACCCGGCCGCCGGGGAGCTGTTTTTT
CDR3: CASSYPAAGELFF

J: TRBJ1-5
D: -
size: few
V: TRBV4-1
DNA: TGCGCCAGCAGCCAAATCGGCAGCCTCAATCAGCCCCAGCATTTT
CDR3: CASSQIGSLNQPQHF

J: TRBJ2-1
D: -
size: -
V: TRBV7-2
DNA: TGTGCCAGCACCCCCCTCCCCCAGCGGTGGAATGAGCAGTTCTTC
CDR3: CASTPLPQRWNEQFF

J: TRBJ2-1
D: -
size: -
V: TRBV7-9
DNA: TGTGCCAGCAGCCCCCTGTCGTTCAGGGGTGAGCAGTTCTTC
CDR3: CASSPLSFRGEQFF

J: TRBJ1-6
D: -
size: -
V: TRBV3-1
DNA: TGTGCCAGCAGTCTACAGGGTTCACCCCTCCACTTT
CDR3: CASSLQGSPLHF

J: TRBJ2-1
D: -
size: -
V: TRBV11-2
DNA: TGTGCCAGCAGCTTAGGGGCCAACCAGAACTACAATGAGCAGTTCTTC
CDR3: CASSLGANQNYNEQFF

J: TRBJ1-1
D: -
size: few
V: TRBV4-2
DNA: TGTGCCAGCAGCCCTTTAGGGGGGCCCGTTGAAGCTTTCTTT
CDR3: CASSPLGGPVEAFF

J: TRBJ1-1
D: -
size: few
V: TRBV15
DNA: TGTGCCACCAGCAGAACCCATACTGAGAACACTGAAGCTTTCTTT
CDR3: CATSRTHTENTEAFF

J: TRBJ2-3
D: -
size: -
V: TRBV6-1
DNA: TGTGCCAGCAACCCGGGGCACCTTAGGGGGACGCAGTATTTT
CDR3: CASNPGHLRGTQYF

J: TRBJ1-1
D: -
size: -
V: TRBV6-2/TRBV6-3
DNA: TGTGCCAGCATGGGCAGGGGAATCGGCACTGAAGCTTTCTTT
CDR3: CASMGRGIGTEAFF

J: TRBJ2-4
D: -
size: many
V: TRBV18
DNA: TGTGCCAGCTCACCACCGGGCCCACAAGTAGCCAAAAACATTCAGTACTTC
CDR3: CASSPPGPQVAKNIQYF

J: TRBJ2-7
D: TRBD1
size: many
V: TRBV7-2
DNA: TGTGCCAGCAGCTCCCGGGACAGGGGCTACGAGCAGTACTTC
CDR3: CASSSRDRGYEQYF

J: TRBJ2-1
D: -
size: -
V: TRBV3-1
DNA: TGTGCCAGCAGCCACCGCGGATCGGGTTATGAGCAGTTCTTC
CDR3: CASSHRGSGYEQFF